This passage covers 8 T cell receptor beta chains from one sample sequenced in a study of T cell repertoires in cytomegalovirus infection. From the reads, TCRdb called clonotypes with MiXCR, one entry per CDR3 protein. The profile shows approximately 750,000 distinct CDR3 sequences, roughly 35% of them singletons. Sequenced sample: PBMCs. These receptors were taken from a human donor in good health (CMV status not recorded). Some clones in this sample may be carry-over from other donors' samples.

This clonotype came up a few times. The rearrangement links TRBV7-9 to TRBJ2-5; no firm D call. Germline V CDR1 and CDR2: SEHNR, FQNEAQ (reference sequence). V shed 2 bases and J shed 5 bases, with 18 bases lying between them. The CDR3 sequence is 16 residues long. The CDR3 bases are TGTGCCAGCAGCTTAAGCTACGACATTTTAGGGGAGACCCAGTACTTC. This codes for CASSLSYDILGETQYF. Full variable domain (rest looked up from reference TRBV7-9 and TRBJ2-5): DTGVSQNPRHKITKRGQNVTFRCDPISEHNRLYWYRQTLGQGPEFLTYFQNEAQLEKSRLLSDRFSAERPKGSFSTLEIQRTEQGDSAMYLCASSLSYDILGETQYFGPGTRLLVL.

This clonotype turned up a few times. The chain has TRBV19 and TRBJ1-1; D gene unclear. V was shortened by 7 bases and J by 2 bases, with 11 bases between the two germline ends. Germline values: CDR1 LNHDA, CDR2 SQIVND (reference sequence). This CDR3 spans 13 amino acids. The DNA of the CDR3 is TGTGCCAGTAATTACCTGGGAAACACTGAAGCTTTCTTT. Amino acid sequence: CASNYLGNTEAFF.

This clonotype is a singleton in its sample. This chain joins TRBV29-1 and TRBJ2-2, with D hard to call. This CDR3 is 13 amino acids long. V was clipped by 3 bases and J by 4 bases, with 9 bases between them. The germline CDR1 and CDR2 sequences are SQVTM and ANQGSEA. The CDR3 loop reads CSVETPITGELFF. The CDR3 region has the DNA TGCAGCGTTGAGACCCCAATCACCGGGGAGCTGTTTTTT.

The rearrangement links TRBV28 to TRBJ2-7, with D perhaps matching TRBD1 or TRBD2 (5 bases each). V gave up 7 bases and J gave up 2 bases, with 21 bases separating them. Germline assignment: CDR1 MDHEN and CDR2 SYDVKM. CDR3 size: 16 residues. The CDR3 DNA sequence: TGTGCCAGCACATTCCGAGGGGCGCCTAAAGCCTACGAGCAGTACTTC. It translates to CASTFRGAPKAYEQYF. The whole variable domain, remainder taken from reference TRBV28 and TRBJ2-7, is DVKVTQSSRYLVKRTGEKVFLECVQDMDHENMFWYRQDPGLGLRLIYFSYDVKMKEKGDIPEGYSVSREKKERFSLILESASTNQTSMYLCASTFRGAPKAYEQYFGPGTRLTVT.

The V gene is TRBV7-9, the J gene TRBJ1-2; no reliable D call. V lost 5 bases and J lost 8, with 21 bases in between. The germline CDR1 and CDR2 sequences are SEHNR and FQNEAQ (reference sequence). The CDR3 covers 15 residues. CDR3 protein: CASSPSKATVKGYTF. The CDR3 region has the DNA TGTGCCAGCAGCCCTAGCAAGGCCACGGTGAAAGGCTACACCTTC. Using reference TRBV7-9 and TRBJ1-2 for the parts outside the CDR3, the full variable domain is DTGVSQNPRHKITKRGQNVTFRCDPISEHNRLYWYRQTLGQGPEFLTYFQNEAQLEKSRLLSDRFSAERPKGSFSTLEIQRTEQGDSAMYLCASSPSKATVKGYTFGSGTRLTVV.

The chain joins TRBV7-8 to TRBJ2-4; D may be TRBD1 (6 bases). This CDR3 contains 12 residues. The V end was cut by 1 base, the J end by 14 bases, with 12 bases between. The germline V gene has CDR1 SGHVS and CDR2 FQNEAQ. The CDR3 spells CASSLEMGAEYF. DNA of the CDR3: TGTGCCAGCAGCTTAGAGATGGGGGCCGAGTACTTC.

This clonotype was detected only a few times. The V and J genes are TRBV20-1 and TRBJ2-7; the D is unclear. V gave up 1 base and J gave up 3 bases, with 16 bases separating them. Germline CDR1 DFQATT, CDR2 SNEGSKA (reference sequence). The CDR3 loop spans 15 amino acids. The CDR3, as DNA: TGCAGTGCTAGAGGGCCCTTTAGGGTCGACTACGAGCAGTACTTC. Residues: CSARGPFRVDYEQYF.

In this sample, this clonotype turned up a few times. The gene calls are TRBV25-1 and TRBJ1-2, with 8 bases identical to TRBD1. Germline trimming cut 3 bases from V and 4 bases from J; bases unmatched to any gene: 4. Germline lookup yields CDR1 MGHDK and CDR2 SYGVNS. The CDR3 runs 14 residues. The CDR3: CASSDGTGSYGYTF. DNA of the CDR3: TGTGCCAGCAGTGACGGGACAGGTAGCTATGGCTACACCTTC.